One and the same sample provided the 20 T cell receptor beta chains below, sequenced in a study of T cell changes during pregnancy in multiple sclerosis. Measured with immunoSEQ multiplex PCR; TCRdb has only the in-frame clones, and not every one. The sample has 78,000 or so clones, around 90% seen once; the top ten hold 0.35% to 0.45%. Sequences were derived from CD4+ T cells from peripheral blood mononuclear cells, sampled before pregnancy. Receptors originate from a female donor with multiple sclerosis, enrolled in a pregnancy study.

The chain carries TRBV6-5 and TRBJ2-7, with TRBD2 identical over 12 bases. After removal of 6 bases from V and 4 bases from J, the junction contained 4 bases not matched to a gene. Per the germline V gene, CDR1 is MNHEY and CDR2 is SVGAGI. The CDR3 totals 14 residues. As DNA, the CDR3 is TGTGCCAGCAGCCAACTAGCGGGGGGTTACGAGCAGTACTTC. Residues: CASSQLAGGYEQYF.

The V and J genes are TRBV9 and TRBJ1-6, with TRBD1 matching over 10 bases. The J segment lost 10 bases and the V segment lost 3 bases, leaving 10 bases of the junction unmatched. Germline values: CDR1 SGDLS, CDR2 YYNGEE. The CDR3 is 16 amino acids. Here the CDR3 reads CASSDGTGAFESPLHF. DNA of the CDR3: TGTGCCAGCAGCGATGGGACAGGGGCGTTCGAATCACCCCTCCACTTT.

This chain links TRBV5-8 with TRBJ2-3, with 8 bases lining up with TRBD2. V gave up 2 bases and J gave up 7 bases; unmatched junction bases: 9. The CDR3 sequence is 15 residues long. CDR1 SGHTS and CDR2 YDEGEE come from the germline V gene. CDR3 amino acids: CASSLTGLVMNTQYF. The CDR3 nucleotides are TGTGCCAGCAGCTTAACGGGACTAGTGATGAATACGCAGTATTTT.

The V call is TRBV5-6, the J call TRBJ1-2; D gene ambiguous. In germline, CDR1 is SGHDT, CDR2 YYEEEE. The CDR3 is made up of 14 amino acids. V was shortened by 0 bases and J by 6 bases, with 12 bases between the two germline ends. The CDR3 loop reads CASSLASGWDGYTF. The DNA for the CDR3 is TGTGCCAGCAGCTTGGCTTCGGGTTGGGATGGCTACACCTTC. The whole variable domain, filled in from reference TRBV5-6 and TRBJ1-2, reads DAGVTQSPTHLIKTRGQQVTLRCSPKSGHDTVSWYQQALGQGPQFIFQYYEEEERQRGNFPDRFSGHQFPNYSSELNVNALLLGDSALYLCASSLASGWDGYTFGSGTRLTVV.

This rearrangement joins TRBV7-2 to TRBJ2-5, with 9 bases fitting TRBD2. The trim removed 7 bases at V and 5 bases at J, leaving 14 bases unmatched. Germline CDR1 and CDR2: SGHTA and FQGNSA. The length of the CDR3 is 16 residues. The CDR3 nucleotides read TGTGCCAGCATTCTGGGTAGCGGGGGCCGGGGGGAGACCCAGTACTTC. Protein product: CASILGSGGRGETQYF.

The J gene is TRBJ2-1, the V gene TRBV7-2; D perhaps matches TRBD2 (7 bases). Germline CDR1 and CDR2: SGHTA and FQGNSA. CDR3 size: 14 residues. The V gene lost 1 base and the J gene lost 9 bases, with 13 bases spanning the gap. CDR3 coding DNA: TGTGCCAGCAGCTTAGAGGGGGGGGATCTTGAGCAGTTCTTC. Its protein product is CASSLEGGDLEQFF. The variable domain in full, completed from reference TRBV7-2 and TRBJ2-1, reads GAGVSQSPSNKVTEKGKDVELRCDPISGHTALYWYRQSLGQGLEFLIYFQGNSAPDKSGLPSDRFSAERTGGSVSTLTIQRTQQEDSAVYLCASSLEGGDLEQFFGPGTRLTVL.

The chain joins TRBV7-6 to TRBJ2-7; TRBD1 might be the D (5 bases). Germline CDR1 is SGHVS and CDR2 is FNYEAQ. The CDR3 contains 15 residues. The V end was cut by 2 bases, the J end by 2 bases, with 13 bases between. This chain's CDR3 is CASSLNQGPTYEQYF. The CDR3, as DNA: TGTGCCAGCAGCTTAAACCAGGGCCCAACCTACGAGCAGTACTTC.

J is TRBJ1-4 and V is TRBV6-6; D ambiguous. Germline lookup yields CDR1 MNHNY and CDR2 SVGAGI (reference sequence). The length of the CDR3 is 14 residues. Trimming shortened V by 0 bases and J by 5 bases, and 7 bases separated the two germline ends. In DNA, the CDR3 is TGTGCCAGCAGTTACTCGTCTGTAAATGAAAAACTGTTTTTT. Translation gives CASSYSSVNEKLFF.

This clone was seen more than once but under ten times. The gene calls are TRBV7-2 and TRBJ2-5; D is uncertain. The germline V and J ends were trimmed by 1 base and 2 bases, with 14 bases remaining between them. This CDR3 spans 16 amino acids. Germline V CDR1 and CDR2: SGHTA, FQGNSA. The CDR3 loop reads CASSLGTAGGQETQYF. The CDR3 DNA follows: TGTGCCAGCAGCTTAGGAACAGCCGGTGGGCAAGAGACCCAGTACTTC.

The chain recombines TRBV29-1 with TRBJ2-1, with D hard to call. The germline CDR1 and CDR2 sequences are SQVTM and ANQGSEA. CDR3 length: 12 amino acids. Deletions cut 8 bases from V and 6 bases from J, with 14 bases between. DNA for the CDR3: TGCAGCCTTAAAAGTATCAGCAATGAGCAGTTCTTC. It translates to CSLKSISNEQFF.

This rearrangement joins TRBV5-6 to TRBJ2-1; TRBD2 agrees at 7 bases. The CDR3 length is 15 residues. Germline-derived CDR1 and CDR2 are SGHDT and YYEEEE. The junction had 10 bases not matched to a gene; V was cut back by 2 bases and J by 8 bases. The CDR3 loop is CASSLSGAPRDEQFF. The CDR3 DNA sequence: TGTGCCAGCAGCTTAAGCGGGGCCCCACGGGATGAGCAGTTCTTC.

The chain links TRBV5-1 to TRBJ2-1; TRBD2 matches 7 bases. This CDR3 is 16 amino acids long. Per the germline V gene, CDR1 is SGHRS and CDR2 is YFSETQ. The V segment lost 3 bases and the J segment 4 bases; nucleotides outside the gene matches: 10. CDR3 region: CASSSLLAKNYNEQFF. CDR3 bases: TGCGCCAGCAGCTCCCTACTAGCGAAGAATTACAATGAGCAGTTCTTC.

The chain joins TRBV5-1 to TRBJ2-6, with 8 bases matching TRBD1. The V segment lost 0 bases and the J segment 1 base; nucleotides outside the gene matches: 6. Germline CDR1 is SGHRS and CDR2 is YFSETQ. The CDR3 consists of 18 residues. As DNA, the CDR3 is TGCGCCAGCAGCTTGGCTGGGACAGGTCCTTCTGGGGCCAACGTCCTGACTTTC. This codes for CASSLAGTGPSGANVLTF.

This chain uses TRBV9 with TRBJ1-2, with D perhaps matching TRBD1 (6 bases). From germline, CDR1 is SGDLS and CDR2 YYNGEE. V gave up 4 bases and J gave up 7 bases, with 17 bases separating them. This CDR3 comprises 14 residues. The CDR3, as DNA: TGTGCCAGCAGCACACGCCAGGGGACGCTTGGCTACACCTTC. This sequence encodes CASSTRQGTLGYTF.

The genes are TRBV29-1 and TRBJ2-4, with TRBD2 matching 9 bases. Germline V lookup: CDR1 SQVTM, CDR2 ANQGSEA. V was clipped by 6 bases and J by 0 bases; unmatched bases: 12. The CDR3 consists of 17 residues. The CDR3 loop is CSVTSGLSGLAKNIQYF. Written as DNA, the CDR3 is TGCAGCGTGACTAGCGGCCTGTCGGGTCTAGCCAAAAACATTCAGTACTTC.

The chain employs TRBV5-4 and TRBJ1-2; D uncertain. The CDR3 is 15 amino acids. Germline V gene data show CDR1 as SGHNT and CDR2 as YYREEE (reference sequence). V dropped 4 bases and J dropped 7 bases, with 20 bases sitting between them. The CDR3 loop is CASSRGIQPHLGYTF. The CDR3 DNA reads TGTGCCAGCAGCCGCGGGATCCAGCCCCACCTTGGCTACACCTTC.

V gene TRBV7-8 combines with J gene TRBJ1-3; a possible D gene is TRBD1 (5 bases). V lost 7 bases, J lost 3 bases, and 10 bases lay in between. The germline CDR1 and CDR2 sequences are SGHVS and FQNEAQ. The CDR3 is made up of 13 amino acids. The CDR3 loop is CASTETVGNTIYF. The DNA of the CDR3 is TGTGCCAGCACCGAGACAGTTGGAAACACCATATATTTT.

The chain employs TRBV7-3 and TRBJ2-2; the D is unclear. V was cut by 5 bases and J by 0 bases, with 4 bases left in between. CDR1 and CDR2 from the germline V gene are SGHTA and FQGTGA. The length of the CDR3 is 13 residues. The CDR3 coding sequence is TGTGCCAGCAGCGCGTCGAACACCGGGGAGCTGTTTTTT. Translation gives CASSASNTGELFF.

This clone was seen just once. The chain carries TRBV9 and TRBJ2-7, with D tentatively TRBD2 (5 bases). The CDR3 is 18 amino acids. Looked up from germline, CDR1 is SGDLS and CDR2 is YYNGEE. Trimming removed 5 bases at V and 4 bases at J, with 28 bases between. In DNA, the CDR3 is TGTGCCAGCAGTACTAGAAGGAGGAATAGTGGACCGGGGTACGAGCAGTACTTC. As protein: CASSTRRRNSGPGYEQYF.

The rearrangement joins TRBV30 to TRBJ2-1; D not certain. Per the germline V gene, CDR1 is GTSNPN and CDR2 is SVGIG (reference sequence). The V end was cut by 0 bases, the J end by 10 bases, with 7 bases between. CDR3 length: 11 amino acids. CDR3: CAWSVAREQFF. The CDR3 nucleotides are TGTGCCTGGAGTGTAGCTAGGGAGCAGTTCTTC.